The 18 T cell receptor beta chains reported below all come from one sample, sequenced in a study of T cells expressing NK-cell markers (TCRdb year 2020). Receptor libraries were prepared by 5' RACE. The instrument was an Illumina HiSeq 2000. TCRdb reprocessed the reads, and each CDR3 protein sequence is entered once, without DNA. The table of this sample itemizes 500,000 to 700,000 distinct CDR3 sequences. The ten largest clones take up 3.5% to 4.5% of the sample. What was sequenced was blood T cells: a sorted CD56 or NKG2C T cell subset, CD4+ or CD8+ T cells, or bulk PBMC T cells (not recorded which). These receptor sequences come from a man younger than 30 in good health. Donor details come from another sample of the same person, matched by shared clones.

The chain's CDR3 is CASSLFAPRWHNEQFF. The V and J genes are TRBV12-3 or TRBV12-4 and TRBJ2-1; with no DNA, the TCRdb D assignment of TRBD1 cannot be verified. CDR3 length: 16 amino acids.

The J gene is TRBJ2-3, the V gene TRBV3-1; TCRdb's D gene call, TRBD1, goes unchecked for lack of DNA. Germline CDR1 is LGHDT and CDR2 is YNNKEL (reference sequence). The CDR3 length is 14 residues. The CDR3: CASRRTGSTDTQYF.

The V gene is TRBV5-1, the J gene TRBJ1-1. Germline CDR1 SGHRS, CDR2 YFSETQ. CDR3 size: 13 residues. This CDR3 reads CASGRESITEAFF.

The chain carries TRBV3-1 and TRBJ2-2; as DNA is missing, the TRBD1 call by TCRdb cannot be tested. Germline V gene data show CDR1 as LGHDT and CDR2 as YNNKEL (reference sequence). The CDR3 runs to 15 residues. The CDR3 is CASTQGSGVIGELFF. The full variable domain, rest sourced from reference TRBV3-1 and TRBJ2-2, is DTAVSQTPKYLVTQMGNDKSIKCEQNLGHDTMYWYKQDSKKFLKIMFSYNNKELIINETVPNRFSPKSPDKAHLNLHINSLELGDSAVYFCASTQGSGVIGELFFGEGSRLTVL.

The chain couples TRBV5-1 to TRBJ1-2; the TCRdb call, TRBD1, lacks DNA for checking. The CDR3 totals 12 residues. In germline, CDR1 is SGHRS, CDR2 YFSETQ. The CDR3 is CASSDRTHGYTF. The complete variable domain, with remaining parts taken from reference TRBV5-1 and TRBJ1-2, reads KAGVTQTPRYLIKTRGQQVTLSCSPISGHRSVSWYQQTPGQGLQFLFEYFSETQRNKGNFPGRFSGRQFSNSRSEMNVSTLELGDSALYLCASSDRTHGYTFGSGTRLTVV.

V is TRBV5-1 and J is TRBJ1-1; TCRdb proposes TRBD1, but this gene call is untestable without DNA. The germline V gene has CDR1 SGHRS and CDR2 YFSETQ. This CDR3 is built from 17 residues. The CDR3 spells CASRLTGTGRGNTEAFF.

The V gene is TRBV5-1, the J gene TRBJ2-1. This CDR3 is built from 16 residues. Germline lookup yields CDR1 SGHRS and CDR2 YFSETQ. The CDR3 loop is CASSLNTASSYNEQFF.

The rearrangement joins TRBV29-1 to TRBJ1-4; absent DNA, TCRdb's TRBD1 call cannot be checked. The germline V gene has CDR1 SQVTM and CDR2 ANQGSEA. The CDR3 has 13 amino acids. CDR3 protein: CSVLQGPNEKLFF.

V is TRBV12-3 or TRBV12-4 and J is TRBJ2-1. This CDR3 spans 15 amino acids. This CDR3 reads CASRHDFNPLNEQFF.

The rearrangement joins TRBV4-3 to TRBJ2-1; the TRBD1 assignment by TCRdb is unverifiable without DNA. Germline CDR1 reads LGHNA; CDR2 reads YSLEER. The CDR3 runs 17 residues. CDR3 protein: CASSQELAGTLYNEQFF.

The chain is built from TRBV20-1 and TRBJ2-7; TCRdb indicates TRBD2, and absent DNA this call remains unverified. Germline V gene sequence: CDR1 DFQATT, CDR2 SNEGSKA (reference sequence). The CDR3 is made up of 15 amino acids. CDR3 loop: CSATPGLAGNYEQYF.

The CDR3 here is CASSYRGSSYNEQFF. The chain carries TRBV6-2 or TRBV6-3 and TRBJ2-1; checking the TCRdb D call of TRBD1 is not possible without DNA. This CDR3 comprises 15 residues. Germline V gene data show CDR1 as MNHEY and CDR2 as SVGEGT.

This chain's CDR3 is CSAPHIGDRGGADTEAFF. The chain recombines TRBV29-1 with TRBJ1-1; TCRdb lists TRBD1, though no DNA is available to test this call. The CDR3 spans 18 residues. In germline, CDR1 is SQVTM, CDR2 ANQGSEA.

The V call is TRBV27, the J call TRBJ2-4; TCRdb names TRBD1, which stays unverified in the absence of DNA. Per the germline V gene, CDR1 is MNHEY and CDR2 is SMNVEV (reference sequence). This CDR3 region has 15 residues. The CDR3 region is CASTQRGTAMSIQYF.

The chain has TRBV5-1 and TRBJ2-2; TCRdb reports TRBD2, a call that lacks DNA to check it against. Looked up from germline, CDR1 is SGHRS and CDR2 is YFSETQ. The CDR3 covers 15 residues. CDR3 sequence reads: CASSPSGRAVGELFF.

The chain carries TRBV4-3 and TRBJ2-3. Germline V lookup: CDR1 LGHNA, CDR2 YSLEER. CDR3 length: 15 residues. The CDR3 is CASSQDKVVSDTQYF.

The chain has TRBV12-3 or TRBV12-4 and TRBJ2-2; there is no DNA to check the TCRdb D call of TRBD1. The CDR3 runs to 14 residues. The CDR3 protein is CASTGDRFTGELFF.

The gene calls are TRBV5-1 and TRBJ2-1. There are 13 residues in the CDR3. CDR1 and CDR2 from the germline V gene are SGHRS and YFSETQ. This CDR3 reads CASSLVFGSEQFF.